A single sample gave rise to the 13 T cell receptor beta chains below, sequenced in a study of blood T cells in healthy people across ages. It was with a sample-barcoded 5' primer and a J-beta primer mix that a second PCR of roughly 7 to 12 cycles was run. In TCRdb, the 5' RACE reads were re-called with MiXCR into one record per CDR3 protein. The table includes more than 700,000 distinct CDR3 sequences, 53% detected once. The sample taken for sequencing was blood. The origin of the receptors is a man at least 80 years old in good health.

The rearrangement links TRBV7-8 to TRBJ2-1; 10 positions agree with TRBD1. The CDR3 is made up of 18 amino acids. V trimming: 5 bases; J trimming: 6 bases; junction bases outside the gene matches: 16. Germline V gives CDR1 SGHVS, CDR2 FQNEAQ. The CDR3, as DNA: TGTGCCAGCAGCCCAGGTCCCCGCACCGGGACAGGGGTCAATGAGCAGTTCTTC. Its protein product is CASSPGPRTGTGVNEQFF.

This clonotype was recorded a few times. CDR3 nucleotide sequence: TGCAGCGTACTCCCAGTGGACAGGGGGCAAGGTGAAGCTTTCTTT. Protein sequence: CSVLPVDRGQGEAFF. This chain connects TRBV29-1 to TRBJ1-1; TRBD1 matches 11 bases. With V trimmed by 6 bases and J by 7 bases, 13 bases remained unmatched. CDR3 size: 15 residues. Germline V gene data show CDR1 as SQVTM and CDR2 as ANQGSEA.

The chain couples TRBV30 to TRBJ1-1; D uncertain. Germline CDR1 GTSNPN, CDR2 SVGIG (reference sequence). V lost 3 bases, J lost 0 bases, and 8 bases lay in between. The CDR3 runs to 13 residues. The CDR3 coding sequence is TGTGCCTGGAGAGGGCAGCTGAACACTGAAGCTTTCTTT. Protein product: CAWRGQLNTEAFF.

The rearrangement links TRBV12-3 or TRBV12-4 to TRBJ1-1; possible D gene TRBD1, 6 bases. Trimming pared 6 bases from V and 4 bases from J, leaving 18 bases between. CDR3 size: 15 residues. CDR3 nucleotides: TGTGCCAGCAGCGGGTATGGGGGGCGAGGCACTGAAGCTTTCTTT. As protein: CASSGYGGRGTEAFF.

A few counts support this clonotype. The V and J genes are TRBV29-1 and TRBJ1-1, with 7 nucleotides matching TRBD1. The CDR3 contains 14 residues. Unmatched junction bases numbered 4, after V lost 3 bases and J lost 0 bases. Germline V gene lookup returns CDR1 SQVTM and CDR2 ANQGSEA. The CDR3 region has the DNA TGCAGCGTTGAGGGAACAGGGGTGAACACTGAAGCTTTCTTT. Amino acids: CSVEGTGVNTEAFF.

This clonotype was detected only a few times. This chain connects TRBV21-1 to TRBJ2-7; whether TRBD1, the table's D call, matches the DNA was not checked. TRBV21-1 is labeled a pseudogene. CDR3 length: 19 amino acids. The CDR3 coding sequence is TGTGCCAGCAGCAAAGGGGAAAAGGGACAGGACTGTAGCTCCTACGAGCAGTACTTC. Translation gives CASSKGEKGQDCSSYEQYF.

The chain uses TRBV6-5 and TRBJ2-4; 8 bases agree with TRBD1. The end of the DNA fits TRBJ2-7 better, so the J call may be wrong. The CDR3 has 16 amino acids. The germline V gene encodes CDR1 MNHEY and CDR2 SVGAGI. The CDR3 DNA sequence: TGTGCCAGCAGTCCAATAAGACAGGGGAGAACCTACGAGCAGTACTTC. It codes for CASSPIRQGRTYEQYF.

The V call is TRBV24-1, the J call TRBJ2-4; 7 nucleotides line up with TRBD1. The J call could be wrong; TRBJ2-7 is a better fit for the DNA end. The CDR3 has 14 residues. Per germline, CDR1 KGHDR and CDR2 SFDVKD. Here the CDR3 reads CATARDSDSYEQYF. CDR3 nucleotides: TGTGCCACCGCCCGGGACAGTGACTCCTACGAGCAGTACTTC.

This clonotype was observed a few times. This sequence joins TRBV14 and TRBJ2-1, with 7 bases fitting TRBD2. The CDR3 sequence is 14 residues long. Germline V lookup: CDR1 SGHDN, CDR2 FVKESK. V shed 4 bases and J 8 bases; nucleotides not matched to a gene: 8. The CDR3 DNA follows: TGTGCCAGCAGCCCCTTAGGACTAGTGGATGAGCAGTTCTTC. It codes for CASSPLGLVDEQFF.

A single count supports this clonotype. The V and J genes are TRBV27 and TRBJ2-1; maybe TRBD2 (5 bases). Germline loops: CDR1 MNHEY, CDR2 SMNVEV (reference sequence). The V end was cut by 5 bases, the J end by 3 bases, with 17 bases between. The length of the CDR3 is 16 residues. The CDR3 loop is CASSPLSGRDYNEQFF. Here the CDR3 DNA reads TGTGCCAGCAGTCCTCTTTCGGGGAGAGACTACAATGAGCAGTTCTTC.

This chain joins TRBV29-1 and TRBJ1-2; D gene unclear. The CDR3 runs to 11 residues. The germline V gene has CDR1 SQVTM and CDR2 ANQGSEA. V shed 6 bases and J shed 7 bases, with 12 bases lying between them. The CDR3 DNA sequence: TGCAGCGTGAGAGGCGCGGCTGGCTACACCTTC. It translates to CSVRGAAGYTF.

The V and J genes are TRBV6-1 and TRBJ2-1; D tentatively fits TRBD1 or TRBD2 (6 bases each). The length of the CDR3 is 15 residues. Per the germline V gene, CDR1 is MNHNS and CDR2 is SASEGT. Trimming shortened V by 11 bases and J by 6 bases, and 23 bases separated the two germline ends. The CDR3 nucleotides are TGTGCCGGGGGGCGGACAGTTGGTCTTATCAATGAGCAGTTCTTC. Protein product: CAGGRTVGLINEQFF.

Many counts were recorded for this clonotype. The CDR3 is CASPGQSVKGAFF. The CDR3, as DNA: TGTGCCAGCCCTGGACAGTCTGTGAAGGGAGCTTTCTTT. The rearrangement uses TRBV6-1 and TRBJ1-1; D may be TRBD1 (6 bases). The V gene's germline CDR1 is MNHNS and CDR2 SASEGT. This CDR3 spans 13 amino acids. V was clipped by 8 bases and J by 10 bases, with 20 bases between them.